This is a list of T cell receptor beta chains from one sample in a study of shared clonotypes between healthy human individuals. The table came from immunoSEQ multiplex PCR; TCRdb's copy has only in-frame clones and leaves some out. The table lists 2.5 million or so clones, roughly nine tenths of them singletons. The sample consisted of naive CD4+ T cells sorted from blood. Receptor source: a man between 18 and 35 years old in good health. Each CDR3 is given without its conserved first and last residue. Clone size is given for some rows only: seen once, a few or many times, or a class if the clone is expanded.

>TRBJ1-2|NA|TRBV20-1
RIPGGGYT
>TRBJ2-2|NA|TRBV10-3
AISESWTGFTGELF
>TRBJ2-1|NA|TRBV11-1
ASSLVLGKSEQF
>TRBJ2-7|NA|TRBV25-1
ASSGRGLLYEQY
>TRBJ2-1|NA|TRBV5-4
ASSSSDGEQF
>TRBJ2-7|NA|TRBV7-9
ASSSGPIAYEQY
>TRBJ2-2|NA|TRBV29-1
SVESSGANTGELF
>TRBJ1-2|NA|TRBV30
AWSFAGDGYT
>TRBJ2-3|NA|TRBV28
ALSTSTDTQY
>TRBJ2-3|NA|TRBV5-5
ASSLGAGDRTDTQY
>TRBJ1-2|NA|TRBV15
ATSRGGRVGSGYT
>TRBJ2-7|NA|TRBV6-1
ASSDPLSPYEQY
>TRBJ1-1|NA|TRBV6-1
ASSEWRSGTEAF
>TRBJ1-4|once|TRBV19
ASSGRQGSTNEKLF
>TRBJ1-1|once|TRBV18
ASSPFGTGLDTEAF